These 18 T cell receptor beta chains came from one sample sequenced in a study of shared clonotypes between healthy human individuals. The repertoire was sequenced with immunoSEQ multiplex PCR; TCRdb's copy has only in-frame clones and lacks some. The sample consists of a few hundred thousand clones, less than 85% of them appearing once. The source material was memory CD4+ T cells sorted from blood. Subset noted: CD45RA-negative fraction. All receptors come from a man between 25 and 39 years old in good health.

The chain couples TRBV7-9 to TRBJ2-1; 7 bases line up with TRBD2. The germline V gene encodes CDR1 SEHNR and CDR2 FQNEAQ (reference sequence). There are 14 residues in the CDR3. With V trimmed by 6 bases and J by 7 bases, 9 bases remained unmatched. CDR3 region: CASSPGREGNEQFF. CDR3 bases: TGTGCCAGCAGTCCGGGGAGGGAGGGGAATGAGCAGTTCTTC. Full variable domain (outside the CDR3, taken from reference TRBV7-9 and TRBJ2-1): DTGVSQNPRHKITKRGQNVTFRCDPISEHNRLYWYRQTLGQGPEFLTYFQNEAQLEKSRLLSDRFSAERPKGSFSTLEIQRTEQGDSAMYLCASSPGREGNEQFFGPGTRLTVL.

This chain uses TRBV10-3 with TRBJ2-3; either TRBD1 or TRBD2 may fit D (6 bases each). Germline values: CDR1 ENHRY, CDR2 SYGVKD. CDR3 length: 16 amino acids. With 4 bases removed from V and 5 bases from J, the gap between germline ends came to 19 bases. Here the CDR3 reads CAISGISGGQGDTQYF. For the CDR3, the DNA is TGTGCCATCAGTGGAATCTCCGGGGGCCAGGGAGATACGCAGTATTTT.

The chain carries TRBV28 and TRBJ1-5; D uncertain. Germline V gene sequence: CDR1 MDHEN, CDR2 SYDVKM. Trimming stripped 4 bases from V and 0 bases from J, with 10 bases between. CDR3 length equals 15 residues. For the CDR3, the DNA is TGTGCCAGCAGTTATCCAGGACCTAGCAATCAGCCCCAGCATTTT. Translated: CASSYPGPSNQPQHF.

V usage is TRBV7-2 and J usage is TRBJ2-7; 11 bases align to TRBD2. The length of the CDR3 is 16 residues. Losses at the gene ends were 4 bases for V and 2 bases for J; bases not matched to a gene: 7. Germline V lookup: CDR1 SGHTA, CDR2 FQGNSA. The DNA for the CDR3 is TGTGCCAGCAGCTCCCCCCTAGCGGGAGGTACCTACGAGCAGTACTTC. It translates to CASSSPLAGGTYEQYF.

J is TRBJ2-7 and V is TRBV5-4; TRBD1 agrees at 11 bases. Losses at the gene ends were 0 bases for V and 7 bases for J; bases not matched to a gene: 9. This CDR3 comprises 16 residues. CDR1 is SGHNT and CDR2 is YYREEE in the germline V gene (reference sequence). DNA of the CDR3: TGTGCCAGCAGCTTGGGGGGACAGGGGGTCGGACGAGAGCAGTACTTC. Protein sequence: CASSLGGQGVGREQYF.

The chain's CDR3 is CASSQDRSTTTQYF. As DNA, the CDR3 is TGTGCCAGCAGCCAAGATAGGTCGACAACTACGCAGTATTTT. The J gene is TRBJ2-3, the V gene TRBV14; D gene ambiguous. The CDR3 has 14 residues. The V gene's germline CDR1 is SGHDN and CDR2 FVKESK. The ends were cut back, 0 bases at V and 8 bases at J, with 12 bases in the middle.

The V call is TRBV6-1, the J call TRBJ2-1; 8 nucleotides match TRBD1. Germline-derived CDR1 and CDR2 are MNHNS and SASEGT. The J segment lost 4 bases and the V segment lost 6 bases, leaving 8 bases of the junction unmatched. This CDR3 contains 15 residues. This chain's CDR3 is CASRAGQVGYNEQFF. CDR3 DNA: TGTGCCAGCAGGGCGGGACAGGTCGGTTACAATGAGCAGTTCTTC.

This clone showed up just once. The chain combines TRBV9 with TRBJ2-2; D is undetermined. Germline values: CDR1 SGDLS, CDR2 YYNGEE. Trimming stripped 0 bases from V and 1 base from J, with 13 bases between. The CDR3 extends over 17 amino acids. The CDR3 sequence is CASSVAAAALNTGELFF. Here the CDR3 DNA reads TGTGCCAGCAGCGTAGCTGCGGCAGCGCTGAACACCGGGGAGCTGTTTTTT.

The J gene is TRBJ1-5, the V gene TRBV19; tentative D call: TRBD1 (6 bases). Germline V gene sequence: CDR1 LNHDA, CDR2 SQIVND (reference sequence). CDR3 length equals 13 residues. Trimming stripped 6 bases from V and 6 bases from J, with 12 bases between. The CDR3 sequence: CASSTGFGQPQHF. The CDR3 bases are TGTGCCAGTAGCACAGGGTTCGGTCAGCCCCAGCATTTT.

This chain connects TRBV7-9 to TRBJ2-4; weak D call: TRBD2 (6 bases). CDR1 and CDR2 from the germline V gene are SEHNR and FQNEAQ (reference sequence). This CDR3 has 16 residues. V dropped 1 base and J dropped 4 bases, with 14 bases sitting between them. The CDR3 DNA is TGTGCCAGCAGCTTAGGGGCGGGATTGGGGAAAAACATTCAGTACTTC. Translation gives CASSLGAGLGKNIQYF.

This chain uses TRBV21-1 with TRBJ2-1; TRBD2, the D gene given by the table, was not confirmed from the DNA. TRBV21-1 counts as a pseudogene. This CDR3 region has 18 residues. CDR3 amino acids: CASSRGPAAGNVVDEQFF. Written as DNA, the CDR3 is TGTGCCAGCAGCAGGGGGCCGGCAGCGGGAAACGTGGTAGATGAGCAGTTCTTC.

The chain has TRBV6-5 and TRBJ1-3; D might be TRBD1 (5 bases). V gave up 5 bases and J gave up 2 bases, with 10 bases separating them. Per germline, CDR1 MNHEY and CDR2 SVGAGI. CDR3 length: 14 amino acids. CDR3 sequence: CASSRGIAGNTIYF. The CDR3 region has the DNA TGTGCCAGCAGTAGGGGAATAGCTGGAAACACCATATATTTT.

The chain uses TRBV9 and TRBJ1-3; maybe TRBD1 (5 bases). This CDR3 region has 17 residues. The ends were cut back, 4 bases at V and 1 base at J, with 18 bases in the middle. Germline V CDR1 and CDR2: SGDLS, YYNGEE. CDR3 protein: CASSFPRGEASGNTIYF. CDR3 coding DNA: TGTGCCAGCAGCTTCCCGCGGGGGGAAGCATCTGGAAACACCATATATTTT.

Written as DNA, the CDR3 is TGTGCCAGCAGCCGGGACGGACCCAATCAGCCCCAGCATTTT. Translating it yields CASSRDGPNQPQHF. This rearrangement joins TRBV7-8 to TRBJ1-5, with D maybe TRBD1 (5 bases). V dropped 5 bases and J dropped 3 bases, with 11 bases sitting between them. The CDR3 extends over 14 amino acids. CDR1 and CDR2 from the germline V gene are SGHVS and FQNEAQ.

In this sample, this clone turned up a few times. The genes are TRBV7-6 and TRBJ2-2; 10 bases are shared with TRBD1. The CDR3 spans 16 residues. V lost 1 base to trimming and J lost 6 bases; unmatched junction nucleotides: 5. Germline loops: CDR1 SGHVS, CDR2 FNYEAQ. CDR3 loop: CASSLEGQGFAGELFF. CDR3 DNA: TGTGCCAGCAGCTTAGAGGGACAGGGGTTCGCCGGGGAGCTGTTTTTT.

The V and J genes are TRBV18 and TRBJ2-5; D is unresolved. V was trimmed by 1 base and J by 4 bases, leaving 13 bases between them. Per germline, CDR1 KGHSH and CDR2 LQKENI. The CDR3 is 15 residues long. CDR3 residues: CASSPQTASSETQYF. The CDR3, as DNA: TGTGCCAGCTCACCACAGACCGCCTCCTCAGAGACCCAGTACTTC.

The CDR3 DNA sequence: TGTGCCAGCAGTGCAATCGGGGTCCGACAAGAGACCCAGTACTTC. Its protein product is CASSAIGVRQETQYF. The rearrangement links TRBV25-1 to TRBJ2-5; tentative D call: TRBD2 (5 bases). CDR3 length equals 15 residues. The germline gives CDR1 MGHDK, CDR2 SYGVNS. V lost 4 bases and J 2 bases, leaving 14 bases between the germline ends.

This sequence joins TRBV27 and TRBJ2-3; TRBD2 matches 7 bases. Germline CDR1 MNHEY, CDR2 SMNVEV (reference sequence). The CDR3 has 14 amino acids. The V gene end was trimmed by 10 bases and the J gene end by 5 bases; junction bases not matched to a gene: 12. In nucleotides, the CDR3 is TGTGCCAACCCGACTAGCCGTGCCCAAGATACGCAGTATTTT. Translating it yields CANPTSRAQDTQYF.